Following are 20 T cell receptor beta chains from one sample sequenced in a study of control samples from healthy donors and cancer patients. Profiled with immunoSEQ multiplex PCR; TCRdb holds only in-frame clones, not every one. Altogether 150,000 to 200,000 clones are present, approximately 93% being singletons, with the ten largest covering 8.5%. Sequencing was carried out using blood. Every receptor here comes from a middle-aged woman in good health.

The V gene is TRBV10-2, the J gene TRBJ2-3; the match to TRBD2 covers 9 bases. V lost 0 bases, J lost 7 bases, and 11 bases stayed unmatched. The CDR3 spans 17 residues. CDR1 WSHSY and CDR2 SAAADI come from the germline V gene. The CDR3 region has the DNA TGCGCCAGCAGTGAGTCGTTCCAGCGGGAGGTGTTGAATACGCAGTATTTT. This translates into CASSESFQREVLNTQYF.

V and J are TRBV6-1 and TRBJ1-4; D call uncertain. Deletions cut 3 bases from V and 0 bases from J, with 5 bases between. CDR3 length equals 14 residues. CDR1 MNHNS and CDR2 SASEGT come from the germline V gene. CDR3 loop: CASSEGSTNEKLFF. The CDR3 nucleotides are TGTGCCAGCAGTGAGGGGTCAACTAATGAAAAACTGTTTTTT.

J is TRBJ2-1 and V is TRBV11-2; D is unclear. The ends were cut back, 5 bases at V and 3 bases at J, with 8 bases in the middle. Germline CDR1 and CDR2: SGHAT and FQNNGV. The CDR3 has 13 amino acids. In DNA, the CDR3 is TGTGCCAGCAGCCCAATCATCTACAATGAGCAGTTCTTC. This codes for CASSPIIYNEQFF.

The V call is TRBV27, the J call TRBJ1-1; D uncertain. The CDR3 is made up of 11 amino acids. V was clipped by 8 bases and J by 6 bases, with 10 bases between them. Germline V CDR1 and CDR2: MNHEY, SMNVEV (reference sequence). For the CDR3, the DNA is TGTGCCAGCGCTGGTGGCGCTGAAGCTTTCTTT. Amino acid sequence: CASAGGAEAFF.

This clone came up once. The chain is built from TRBV7-2 and TRBJ1-5, with TRBD1 identical over 7 bases. The CDR3 has 13 amino acids. The V gene end was trimmed by 4 bases and the J gene end by 9 bases; junction bases not matched to a gene: 6. From germline, CDR1 is SGHTA and CDR2 FQGNSA. The CDR3 sequence is CASSSETGRPQHF. CDR3 DNA: TGTGCCAGCAGCTCCGAGACAGGGCGGCCCCAGCATTTT.

This rearrangement joins TRBV11-2 to TRBJ2-5; possibly TRBD1 for D (6 bases). The V end lost 3 bases, the J end lost 3 bases, and 11 bases lay between the germline ends. Germline CDR1 reads SGHAT; CDR2 reads FQNNGV. This CDR3 region has 14 residues. Here the CDR3 DNA reads TGTGCCAGCAGCTTCCTAAACAGGGAAGAGACCCAGTACTTC. Translating gives CASSFLNREETQYF.

The sample holds one count of this clone. The J gene is TRBJ2-7, the V gene TRBV19; TRBD1 matches at 7 bases. The V segment lost 5 bases and the J segment 0 bases; nucleotides outside the gene matches: 10. The CDR3 covers 16 residues. The germline gives CDR1 LNHDA, CDR2 SQIVND (reference sequence). CDR3 loop: CASSFSPTGSSYEQYF. For the CDR3, the DNA is TGTGCCAGTAGTTTCTCCCCGACAGGGAGCTCCTACGAGCAGTACTTC.

The rearrangement uses TRBV3-1 (or the pseudogene TRBV3-2) and TRBJ1-5; 9 bases are shared with TRBD1. The ends lost 2 bases at V and 6 bases at J; junction bases unmatched: 2. The CDR3 covers 14 residues. The germline V gene has CDR1 LGHDT and CDR2 YNNKEL (reference sequence). CDR3 nucleotides: TGTGCCAGCAGCCAACGGACAGGGGTTCAGCCCCAGCATTTT. Translating gives CASSQRTGVQPQHF.

This clone was found a few times. The rearrangement uses TRBV10-3 and TRBJ1-6; 11 bases agree with TRBD1. V was pared by 6 bases and J by 9 bases, with 13 bases of the junction left unmatched. Germline V gene lookup returns CDR1 ENHRY and CDR2 SYGVKD. This CDR3 contains 17 residues. This chain's CDR3 is CAISTTSPGQGGSPLHF. The CDR3, as DNA: TGTGCCATCAGCACCACATCTCCGGGACAGGGGGGTTCACCCCTCCACTTT.

The chain employs TRBV11-2 and TRBJ1-4; D perhaps matches TRBD1 (5 bases). Germline values: CDR1 SGHAT, CDR2 FQNNGV. The CDR3 loop spans 16 amino acids. The germline V and J ends were trimmed by 5 bases and 0 bases, with 13 bases remaining between them. CDR3 sequence reads: CASSPGRGATNEKLFF. CDR3 bases: TGTGCCAGCAGCCCCGGTAGGGGAGCAACTAATGAAAAACTGTTTTTT.

In its sample, this clone was seen once. The V call is TRBV5-6, the J call TRBJ1-6; TRBD1 aligns across 7 bases. The V segment lost 0 bases and the J segment 4 bases; nucleotides outside the gene matches: 1. The CDR3 sequence is 15 residues long. The germline V gene has CDR1 SGHDT and CDR2 YYEEEE. For the CDR3, the DNA is TGTGCCAGCAGCTTGGACAGGGGATATAATTCACCCCTCCACTTT. Translating it yields CASSLDRGYNSPLHF.

The V and J genes are TRBV6-5 and TRBJ2-7; 8 bases map to TRBD2. The V gene end was trimmed by 2 bases and the J gene end by 2 bases; junction bases not matched to a gene: 8. CDR3 size: 16 residues. CDR1 is MNHEY and CDR2 is SVGAGI in the germline V gene. The CDR3 bases are TGTGCCAGCAGTTACGCTTCGACTAGCGAGGCCTACGAGCAGTACTTC. The encoded protein is CASSYASTSEAYEQYF.

This rearrangement joins TRBV4-1 to TRBJ2-7; TRBD2 matches at 10 bases. V lost 6 bases and J lost 0; bases outside the gene matches: 5. The CDR3 consists of 15 residues. From germline, CDR1 is MGHRA and CDR2 YSYEKL. CDR3 bases: TGCGCCAGCAGTCGAGGACTAGCGGACTCCTACGAGCAGTACTTC. This gives the protein CASSRGLADSYEQYF.

The CDR3 DNA reads as TGTGCCAGCTCACCATTATCGGCAGTACAAGAGACCCAGTACTTC. Its protein is CASSPLSAVQETQYF. V and J are TRBV18 and TRBJ2-5; D call uncertain. Germline V lookup: CDR1 KGHSH, CDR2 LQKENI. The CDR3 is 15 residues long. Trimming took off 2 bases at V and 2 bases at J, with 12 bases between the two ends. The whole variable domain, remainder taken from reference TRBV18 and TRBJ2-5, is NAGVMQNPRHLVRRRGQEARLRCSPMKGHSHVYWYRQLPEEGLKFMVYLQKENIIDESGMPKERFSAEFPKEGPSILRIQQVVRGDSAAYFCASSPLSAVQETQYFGPGTRLLVL.

The chain uses TRBV19 and TRBJ1-1; unclear D gene. V lost 5 bases, J lost 5 bases, and 15 bases lay in between. The CDR3 covers 14 residues. Germline CDR1 and CDR2: LNHDA and SQIVND (reference sequence). The chain's CDR3 is CASSPRARRTEAFF. The CDR3 DNA is TGTGCCAGTAGTCCCCGGGCGCGGAGGACTGAAGCTTTCTTT.

The rearrangement joins TRBV6-5 to TRBJ2-2; unclear D gene. The CDR3 runs 11 residues. CDR1 is MNHEY and CDR2 is SVGAGI in the germline V gene. V lost 7 bases, J lost 6 bases, and 6 bases lay in between. The CDR3 bases are TGTGCCAGCACCGCGCCCGGGGAGCTGTTTTTT. Protein sequence: CASTAPGELFF.

J is TRBJ1-2 and V is TRBV4-3; the match to TRBD1 covers 10 bases. The CDR3 totals 15 residues. The V and J ends lost 3 bases and 3 bases, in that order; junction bases with no gene match: 4. Per the germline V gene, CDR1 is LGHNA and CDR2 is YSLEER. This CDR3 reads CASSQGQGTYYGYTF. CDR3 DNA sequence: TGCGCCAGCAGCCAGGGACAGGGGACATACTATGGCTACACCTTC.

The chain links TRBV19 to TRBJ1-2; 7 nucleotides align to TRBD1. J was trimmed by 2 bases and V by 3 bases; bases with no gene match: 3. The CDR3 runs 14 residues. The germline gives CDR1 LNHDA, CDR2 SQIVND (reference sequence). CDR3: CASSIPRGNYGYTF. The CDR3 nucleotides read TGTGCCAGTAGTATCCCCAGGGGGAACTATGGCTACACCTTC.

This chain joins TRBV7-2 and TRBJ1-6, with TRBD1 as a possible D gene (5 bases). V was shortened by 5 bases and J by 14 bases, with 19 bases between the two germline ends. Germline V CDR1 and CDR2: SGHTA, FQGNSA. This CDR3 has 14 residues. The CDR3 region has the DNA TGTGCCAGCAGCCCCGGGGGAAGGACGACGGCCCTCCACTTT. It yields the protein CASSPGGRTTALHF.

The V gene is TRBV7-9, the J gene TRBJ2-1; D is uncertain. V lost 4 bases and J lost 5, with 21 bases in between. The CDR3 runs to 17 residues. The V gene's germline CDR1 is SEHNR and CDR2 FQNEAQ (reference sequence). The CDR3 DNA is TGTGCCAGCAGCTCTAGAGGTGCTGCAGGTTTGGACAATGAGCAGTTCTTC. Protein sequence: CASSSRGAAGLDNEQFF.